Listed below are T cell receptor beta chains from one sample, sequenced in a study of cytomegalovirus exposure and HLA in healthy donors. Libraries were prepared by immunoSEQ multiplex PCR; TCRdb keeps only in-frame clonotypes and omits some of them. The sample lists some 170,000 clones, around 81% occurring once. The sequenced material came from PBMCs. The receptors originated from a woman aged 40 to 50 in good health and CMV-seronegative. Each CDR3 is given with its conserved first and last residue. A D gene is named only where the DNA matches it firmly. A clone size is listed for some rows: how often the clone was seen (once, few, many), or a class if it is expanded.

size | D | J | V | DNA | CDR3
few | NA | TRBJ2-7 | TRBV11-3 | TGTGCCAGCAGCTTATTGAGGAGCCCCTACGAGCAGTACTTC | CASSLLRSPYEQYF
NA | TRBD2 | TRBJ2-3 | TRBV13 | TGTGCCAGCAGCTTAGGAAGAATAGCGGGAGGGAAGACAGATACGCAGTATTTT | CASSLGRIAGGKTDTQYF
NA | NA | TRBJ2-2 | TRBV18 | TGTGCCAGCTCACCACGGGGCGCGGACACCGGGGAGCTGTTTTTT | CASSPRGADTGELFF
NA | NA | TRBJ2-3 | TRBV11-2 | TGTGCCAGCAGCTTAGACCGCGCCACGCAGTATTTT | CASSLDRATQYF
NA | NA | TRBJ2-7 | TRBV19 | TGTGCCAGTAGTATTATGGCGGGCTCCTACGAGCAGTACTTC | CASSIMAGSYEQYF
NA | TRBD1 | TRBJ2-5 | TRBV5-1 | TGCGCCAGCTCCAGGACAGGAGATGAGACCCAGTACTTC | CASSRTGDETQYF
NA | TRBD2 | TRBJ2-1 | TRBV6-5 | TGTGCCAGCAGTTTTGGGAGGGGATATTACAATGAGCAGTTCTTC | CASSFGRGYYNEQFF
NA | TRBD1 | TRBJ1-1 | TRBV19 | TGTGCCAGTAGTACTAGGACAGGGGGCACTGAAGCTTTCTTT | CASSTRTGGTEAFF
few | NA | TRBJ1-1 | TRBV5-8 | TGTGCCAGCAGCTCTTACACTGAAGCTTTCTTT | CASSSYTEAFF
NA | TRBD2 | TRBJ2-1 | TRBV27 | TGTGCCAGCAGTTTATCGGGACTAGCGTATGAGCAGTTCTTC | CASSLSGLAYEQFF
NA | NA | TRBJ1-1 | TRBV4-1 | TGCGCCAGCAGCCAAGATGAAGTTACAGAAGCTTTCTTT | CASSQDEVTEAFF
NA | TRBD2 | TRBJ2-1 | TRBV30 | TGTGCCTGGAGGGGACTAGCGGGAGGGGGCGAGCAGTTCTTC | CAWRGLAGGGEQFF
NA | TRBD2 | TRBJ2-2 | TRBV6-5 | TGTGCCAGCAGTTACTCGGCTAGCGGGAGAATCGGGGAGCTGTTTTTT | CASSYSASGRIGELFF
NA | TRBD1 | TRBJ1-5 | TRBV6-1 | TGTGCCAGCAGTGGGGGACAGGGGGCATTAACGCCCCAGCATTTT | CASSGGQGALTPQHF
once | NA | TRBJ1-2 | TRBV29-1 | TGCAGCGTTGAGGGGGGAGGGGTAGGCTACACCTTC | CSVEGGGVGYTF
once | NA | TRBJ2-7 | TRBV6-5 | TGTGCCAGCACGCCCGGGGACTTAAGCTCCTACGAGCAGTACTTC | CASTPGDLSSYEQYF
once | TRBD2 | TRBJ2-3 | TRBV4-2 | TGTGCCAGCAGCCAGCAGCGGGATTTAGATACGCAGTATTTT | CASSQQRDLDTQYF
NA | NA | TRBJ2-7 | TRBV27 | TGTGCCAGCAGTTCCGGGACTTCCTACGAGCAGTACTTC | CASSSGTSYEQYF
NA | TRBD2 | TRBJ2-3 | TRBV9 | TGTGCCAGCAGCGTAGGACTAGCGAGCACAGATACGCAGTATTTT | CASSVGLASTDTQYF
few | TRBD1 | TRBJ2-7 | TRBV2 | TGTGCCAGCAGCGGGACAGGGGGCTGGGAGCAGTACTTC | CASSGTGGWEQYF
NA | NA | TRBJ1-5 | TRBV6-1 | TGTGCCACCTTACAGGCGGCTTATAGCAATCAGCCCCAGCATTTT | CATLQAAYSNQPQHF
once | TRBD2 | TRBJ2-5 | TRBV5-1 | TGCGCCAGCAACCCTAGCGGGGGGGAGACCCAGTACTTC | CASNPSGGETQYF
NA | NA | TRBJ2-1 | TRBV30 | TGTGCCTGGAGTTCCAGGGATGAGCAGTTCTTC | CAWSSRDEQFF
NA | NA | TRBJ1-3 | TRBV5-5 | TGTGCCAGCAGTTACGGACTTCCTCTATCTGGAAACACCATATATTTT | CASSYGLPLSGNTIYF
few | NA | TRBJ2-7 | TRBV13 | TGTGCCAGCAGCCTCGGGACTGTTTACTCCTACGAGCAGTACTTC | CASSLGTVYSYEQYF
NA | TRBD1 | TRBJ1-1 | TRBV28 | TGTGCCAGCAGTTTGTTTGGGACAGGGGGATGGAAAGCTTTCTTT | CASSLFGTGGWKAFF
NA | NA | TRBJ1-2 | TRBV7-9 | TGTGCCAGCAGCTTAGAAGGGGCGAAGAATGGCTACACCTTC | CASSLEGAKNGYTF
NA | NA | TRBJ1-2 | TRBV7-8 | TGTGCCAGCAGCTTAGGGCAGGCCGTATGGGGCTACACCTTC | CASSLGQAVWGYTF
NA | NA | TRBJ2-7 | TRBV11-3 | TGTGCCAGCAGCCTGACAGACCCGTGGGAGCAGTACTTC | CASSLTDPWEQYF
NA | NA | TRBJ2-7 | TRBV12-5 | TGTGCTAGTGGTTTGGTATTAAGGGAGACCCAAACTTACTACGAGCAGTACTTC | CASGLVLRETQTYYEQYF
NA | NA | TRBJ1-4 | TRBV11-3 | TGTGCCAGCAGCGGACAGAGTAATGAAAAACTGTTTTTT | CASSGQSNEKLFF
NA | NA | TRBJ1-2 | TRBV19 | TGTGCCAGTAGCATCCCAGCAGGGAACGGCTACACCTTC | CASSIPAGNGYTF